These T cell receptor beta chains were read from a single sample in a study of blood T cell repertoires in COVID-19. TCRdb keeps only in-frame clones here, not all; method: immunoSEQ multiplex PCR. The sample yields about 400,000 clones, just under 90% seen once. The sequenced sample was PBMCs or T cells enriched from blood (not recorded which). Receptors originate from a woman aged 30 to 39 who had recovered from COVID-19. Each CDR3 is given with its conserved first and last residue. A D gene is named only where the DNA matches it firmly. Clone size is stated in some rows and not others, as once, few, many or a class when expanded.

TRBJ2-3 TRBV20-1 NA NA TGCAGTGCTAGTGTAAATTCAGATACGCAGTATTTT CSASVNSDTQYF
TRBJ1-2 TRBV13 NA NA TGTGCCAGCAGCTTCGAAGGGGGGGCGGTTGGCTACACCTTC CASSFEGGAVGYTF
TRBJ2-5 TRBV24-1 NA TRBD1 TGTGCCACCAGCCGGGGGACAGGGCTGGAGGAGACCCAGTACTTC CATSRGTGLEETQYF
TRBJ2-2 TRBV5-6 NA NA TGTGCCAGCAGCTTTATTGCGGGTACCGGGGAGCTGTTTTTT CASSFIAGTGELFF
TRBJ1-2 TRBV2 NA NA TGTGCCAGCAGTGAACGGGTTAACTATGGCTACACCTTC CASSERVNYGYTF
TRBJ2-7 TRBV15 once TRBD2 TGTGCCACCAGCAGAGTGACTAGCGCAACCACCTACGAGCAGTACTTC CATSRVTSATTYEQYF
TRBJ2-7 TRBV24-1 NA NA TGTGCCGCCGGGTCTCGCGACGAGCAGTACTTC CAAGSRDEQYF
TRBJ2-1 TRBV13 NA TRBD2 TGTGCCAGCAGCCCCCCGGGGGGGCGCAATGAGCAGTTCTTC CASSPPGGRNEQFF
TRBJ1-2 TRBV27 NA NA TGTGCCAGCAGTCGTGACCGGGGTGCGAGCTACACCTTC CASSRDRGASYTF
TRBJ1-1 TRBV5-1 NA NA TGCGCCAGCAGCTGGGAAGCAACAGGTTTCCCGGGAGGGGCTGAAGCTTTCTTT CASSWEATGFPGGAEAFF
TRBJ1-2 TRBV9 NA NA TGTGCCAGCAACCCGGGGGGCAACTATGGCTACACCTTC CASNPGGNYGYTF
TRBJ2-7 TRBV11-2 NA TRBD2 TGTGCCAGCAGCTTAATAAGGGGCGGACTAGCGGAGACCTACGAGCAGTACTTC CASSLIRGGLAETYEQYF
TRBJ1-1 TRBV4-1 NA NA TGCGCCAGCAGCCAGACAGGTCCCGGAGACACTGAAGCTTTCTTT CASSQTGPGDTEAFF
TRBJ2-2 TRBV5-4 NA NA TGTGCCAGCAGCTATACAGTTAACACCGGGGAGCTGTTTTTT CASSYTVNTGELFF
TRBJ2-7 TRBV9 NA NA TGTGCCAGCAGCGTAGGACAGTACCAACCCTACGAGCAGTACTTC CASSVGQYQPYEQYF
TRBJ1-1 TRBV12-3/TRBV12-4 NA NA TGTGCCAGTTTGGGGCAGTCGAACACTGAAGCTTTCTTT CASLGQSNTEAFF
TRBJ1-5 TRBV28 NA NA TGTGCCAGCCAGGCCCTGGGGGGTAATCAGCCCCAGCATTTT CASQALGGNQPQHF
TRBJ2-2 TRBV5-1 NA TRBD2 TGCGCCAGCAGCATGTACGGGACTAGCGGAGCGAACACCGGGGAGCTGTTTTTT CASSMYGTSGANTGELFF
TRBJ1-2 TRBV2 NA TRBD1 TGTGCCAACTCAATGAAATTCGGACAGGGGCCCAGGTCCTATGGCTACACCTTC CANSMKFGQGPRSYGYTF
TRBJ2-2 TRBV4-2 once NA TGTGCCAGCAGCCAAGAACCCAGGATCGACCAGAACACCGGGGAGCTGTTTTTT CASSQEPRIDQNTGELFF
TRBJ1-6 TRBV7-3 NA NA TGTGCCAGCAGCCGAGAAGCAGGGGAACGATCACCCCTCCACTTT CASSREAGERSPLHF
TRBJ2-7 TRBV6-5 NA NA TGTGCCAGCAGCCCAGGGAAAGCAGCCTACGAGCAGTACTTC CASSPGKAAYEQYF
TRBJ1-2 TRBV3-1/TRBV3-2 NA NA TGTGCCAGCAGCCAAAACTTACAGGGTTCGGATGGCTACACCTTC CASSQNLQGSDGYTF
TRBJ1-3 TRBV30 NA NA TGTGCCTGGGAGACTGGACAGATTCTCTCTGGAAACACCATATATTTT CAWETGQILSGNTIYF
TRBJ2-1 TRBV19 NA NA TGTGCCAGTAGTACACTCCGGACTCTAGGGTCTAATGAGCAGTTCTTC CASSTLRTLGSNEQFF
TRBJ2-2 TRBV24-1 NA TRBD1 TGTGCCACCAGTGATGGGACAGGGCACACCGGGGAGCTGTTTTTT CATSDGTGHTGELFF